This T cell receptor (beta chain) was recorded in a study of blood T cell repertoires in COVID-19. In the study overall: The samples span acute and convalescent COVID-19 from the United States, Italy and Spain.

V shed 5 bases and J shed 10 bases, with 12 bases lying between them. CDR1 is MDHEN and CDR2 is SYDVKM in the germline V gene. The CDR3 is made up of 12 amino acids. As originally analysed: By means of reference gene primer amplification, nucleated cell counts were estimated. Sequencing was performed with immunoSEQ multiplex PCR; in TCRdb, only in-frame clones are kept and a portion is missing. V, J and clone size were drawn from that table, and D and trimming were deduced from the DNA. Altogether about 75,000 clones are present, around 88% being singletons, with the ten largest covering 5.5% to 7%. The rearrangement links TRBV28 to TRBJ2-1; possibly TRBD2 for D (5 bases). This receptor was identified in an older woman with acute or convalescent COVID-19. The specimen sequenced was peripheral blood. CDR3 sequence: CASSLLAGEQFF. DNA for the CDR3: TGTGCCAGCAGTCTCCTAGCCGGCGAGCAGTTCTTC. Drawing the rest from reference TRBV28 and TRBJ2-1, the complete variable domain is DVKVTQSSRYLVKRTGEKVFLECVQDMDHENMFWYRQDPGLGLRLIYFSYDVKMKEKGDIPEGYSVSREKKERFSLILESASTNQTSMYLCASSLLAGEQFFGPGTRLTVL.